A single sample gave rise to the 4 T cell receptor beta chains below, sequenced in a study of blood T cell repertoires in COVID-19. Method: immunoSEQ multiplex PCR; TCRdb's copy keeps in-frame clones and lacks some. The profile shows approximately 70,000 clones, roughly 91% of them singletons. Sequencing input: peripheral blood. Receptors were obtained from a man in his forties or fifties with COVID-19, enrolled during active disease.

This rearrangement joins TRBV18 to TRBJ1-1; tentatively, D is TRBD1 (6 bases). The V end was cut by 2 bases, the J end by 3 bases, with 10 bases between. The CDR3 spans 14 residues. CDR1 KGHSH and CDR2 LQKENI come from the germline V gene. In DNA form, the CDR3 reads TGTGCCAGCTCACCAAGTAGACAGGACACTGAAGCTTTCTTT. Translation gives CASSPSRQDTEAFF.

CDR3 DNA: TGTGCCAGCAGCTTGGAGGGACTAGCGGGGGCCTACAATGAGCAGTTCTTC. The encoded protein is CASSLEGLAGAYNEQFF. The rearrangement uses TRBV11-2 and TRBJ2-1; 14 nucleotides match TRBD2. Germline assignment: CDR1 SGHAT and CDR2 FQNNGV. This CDR3 spans 17 amino acids. The V segment lost 3 bases and the J segment 2 bases; nucleotides outside the gene matches: 3.

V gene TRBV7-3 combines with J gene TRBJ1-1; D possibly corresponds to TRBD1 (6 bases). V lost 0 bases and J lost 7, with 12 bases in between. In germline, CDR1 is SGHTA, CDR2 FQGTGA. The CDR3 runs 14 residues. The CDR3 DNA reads TGTGCCAGCAGCTTAACCTCACAGGGTGGTGAAGCTTTCTTT. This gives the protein CASSLTSQGGEAFF.

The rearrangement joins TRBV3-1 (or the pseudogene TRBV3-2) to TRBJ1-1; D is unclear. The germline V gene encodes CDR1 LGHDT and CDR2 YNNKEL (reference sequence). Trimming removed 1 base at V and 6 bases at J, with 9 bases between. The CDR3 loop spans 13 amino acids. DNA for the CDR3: TGTGCCAGCAGCCAAGGCGAGTTGGCTGAAGCTTTCTTT. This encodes CASSQGELAEAFF.